Included here is one T cell receptor beta chain sequence, with context. Its antigen is not identified. The data were taken from a study of shared clonotypes between healthy human individuals. Background on the study: There were three CD4 naive, three CD4 memory, two CD8 naive and one CD8 memory plates per donor. Findings and limits, study-wide: Naive CD4 clonotype sharing across several donors was around 5%. The study sampled only blood, and tissue repertoires likely differ.

Data came from immunoSEQ multiplex PCR; TCRdb stores just in-frame clones and leaves some out. The sample lists roughly 2.6 million clones, about 92% occurring once. Germline assignment: CDR1 KGHSH and CDR2 LQKENI. V shed 2 bases and J shed 9 bases, with 11 bases lying between them. This CDR3 region has 14 residues. The sample taken for sequencing was naive CD4+ T cells sorted from blood. The subset denotes: CD45RA+ positively selected. The chain links TRBV18 to TRBJ1-6, with D possibly being TRBD1 (5 bases). The TCR sequence derives from a man aged 18 to 30 in good health. CDR3 residues: CASSPDQGGSPLHF. CDR3 DNA sequence: TGTGCCAGCTCACCAGACCAGGGTGGTTCACCCCTCCACTTT.